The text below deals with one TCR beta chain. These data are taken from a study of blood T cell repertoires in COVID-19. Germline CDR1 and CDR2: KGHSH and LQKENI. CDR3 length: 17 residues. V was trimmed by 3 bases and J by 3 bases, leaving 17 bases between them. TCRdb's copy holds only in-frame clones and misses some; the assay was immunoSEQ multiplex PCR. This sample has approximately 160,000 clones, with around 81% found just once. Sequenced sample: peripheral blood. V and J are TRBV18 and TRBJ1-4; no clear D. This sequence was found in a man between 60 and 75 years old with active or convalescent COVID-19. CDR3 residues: CASSPTSSDSSNEKLFF. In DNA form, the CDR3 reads TGTGCCAGCTCACCCACAAGTTCGGACTCTTCTAATGAAAAACTGTTTTTT.